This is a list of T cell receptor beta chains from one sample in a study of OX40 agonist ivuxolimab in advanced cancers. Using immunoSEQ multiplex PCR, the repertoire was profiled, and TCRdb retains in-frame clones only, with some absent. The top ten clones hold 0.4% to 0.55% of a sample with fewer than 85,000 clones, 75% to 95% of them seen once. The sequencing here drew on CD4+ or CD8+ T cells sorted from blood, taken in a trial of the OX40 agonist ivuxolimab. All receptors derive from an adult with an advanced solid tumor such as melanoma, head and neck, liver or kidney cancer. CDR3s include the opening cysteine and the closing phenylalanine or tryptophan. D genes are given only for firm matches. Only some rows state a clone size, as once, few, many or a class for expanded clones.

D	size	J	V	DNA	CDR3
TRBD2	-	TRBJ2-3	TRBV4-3	TGCGCCAGCAGCCATCAACTAGCGGGGGGTCTCGAATCAGATACGCAGTATTTT	CASSHQLAGGLESDTQYF
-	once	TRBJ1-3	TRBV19	TGTGCCAGTAGTTCTCAATGGGACACCAGCTCTGGAAACACCATATATTTT	CASSSQWDTSSGNTIYF
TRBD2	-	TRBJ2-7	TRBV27	TGTGCCAGCAGTACACTAGCGTACCCCGGATTGGGCTACGAGCAGTACTTC	CASSTLAYPGLGYEQYF
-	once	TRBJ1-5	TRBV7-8	TGTGCCAGCAGCTTAGGATCAGAAGGGGTTGCGGCAGCCCAGCATTTT	CASSLGSEGVAAAQHF
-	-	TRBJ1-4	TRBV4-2	TGTGCCAGCAGCCAGGGTCGCGAAAAACTGTTTTTT	CASSQGREKLFF
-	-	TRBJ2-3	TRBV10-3	TGTGCCATCACCAAGTCGAAGTCAGCGGCAGGGGGGGGAACAGATACGCAGTATTTT	CAITKSKSAAGGGTDTQYF
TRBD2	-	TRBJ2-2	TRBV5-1	TGCGCCAGCAGCTTGGGACTAGCGGGGGGCGGAGACACCGGGGAGCTGTTTTTT	CASSLGLAGGGDTGELFF
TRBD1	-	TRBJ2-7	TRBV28	TGTGCCAGCAGAACAGGGGTGGGATACGAGCAGTACTTC	CASRTGVGYEQYF
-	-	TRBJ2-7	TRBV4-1	TGCGCCAGCAGCCAAGACCCGAGGCAGTCCTACGAGCAGTACTTC	CASSQDPRQSYEQYF
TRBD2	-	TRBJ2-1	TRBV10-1	TGCGCCAGCAGCTACACTAGCGGGGGAAATGAGCAGTTCTTC	CASSYTSGGNEQFF
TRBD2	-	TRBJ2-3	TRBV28	TGTGCCAGCGTCGGGGCGAGCGGGGGGGCAGGAGGAGATACGCAGTATTTT	CASVGASGGAGGDTQYF